This T cell receptor (beta chain) was obtained from a study of shared clonotypes between healthy human individuals. Whole-study findings and limits: Rarefaction showed sorted-subset sequencing was incomplete despite large depth.

The CDR3 totals 16 residues. Trimming took 2 bases from V and 6 from J, leaving 17 bases between them. Germline assignment: CDR1 SGHAT and CDR2 FQNNGV. With regard to this clone: What it binds is not known.

Assay used: immunoSEQ multiplex PCR; TCRdb lists only in-frame clones, some missing. The sample carries 730,000 or so clones, 60% to 80% recorded once. The sequence came from a woman in her 30s in good health. This sequence joins TRBV11-2 and TRBJ2-1; no clear D. The sequenced material came from memory CD4+ T cells sorted from blood. Subset defined: CD45RA-negative fraction. The CDR3 sequence is CASSLIYSTRPNEQFF. CDR3 nucleotide sequence: TGTGCCAGCAGCTTAATTTACAGCACCCGACCCAATGAGCAGTTCTTC.